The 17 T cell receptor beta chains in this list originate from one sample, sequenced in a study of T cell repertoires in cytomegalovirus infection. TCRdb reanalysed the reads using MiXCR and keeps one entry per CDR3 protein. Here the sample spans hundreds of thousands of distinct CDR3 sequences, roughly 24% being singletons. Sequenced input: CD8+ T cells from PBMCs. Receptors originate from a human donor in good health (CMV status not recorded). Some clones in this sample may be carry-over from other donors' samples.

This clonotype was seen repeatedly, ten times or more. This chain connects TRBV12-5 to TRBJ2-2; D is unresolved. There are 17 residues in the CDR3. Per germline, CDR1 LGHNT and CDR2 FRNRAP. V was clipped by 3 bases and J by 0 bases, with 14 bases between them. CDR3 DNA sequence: TGTGCTAGTGGTTTTTATACGACTGAGACGAACACCGGGGAGCTGTTTTTT. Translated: CASGFYTTETNTGELFF.

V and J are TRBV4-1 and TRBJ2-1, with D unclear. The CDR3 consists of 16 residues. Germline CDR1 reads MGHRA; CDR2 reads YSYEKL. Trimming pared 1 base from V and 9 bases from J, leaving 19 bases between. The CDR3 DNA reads TGCGCCAGCAGCCAAGTTGGCGGCCTCGTAGCCGGTGAGCAGTTCTTC. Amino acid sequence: CASSQVGGLVAGEQFF.

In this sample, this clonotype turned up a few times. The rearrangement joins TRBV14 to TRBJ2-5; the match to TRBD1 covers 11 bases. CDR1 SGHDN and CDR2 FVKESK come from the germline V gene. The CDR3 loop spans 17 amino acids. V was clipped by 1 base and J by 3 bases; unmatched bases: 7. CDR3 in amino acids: CASSQGYWTGGEETQYF. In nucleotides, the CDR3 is TGTGCCAGCAGCCAAGGATATTGGACAGGGGGCGAAGAGACCCAGTACTTC.

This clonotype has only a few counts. The CDR3 loop reads CASSFGGALGELFF. In DNA form, the CDR3 reads TGTGCCAGCAGCTTTGGAGGGGCCCTGGGGGAGCTGTTTTTT. The J gene is TRBJ2-2, the V gene TRBV7-9, with D maybe TRBD2 (6 bases). V shed 3 bases and J shed 8 bases, with 13 bases lying between them. There are 14 residues in the CDR3. Germline V gene sequence: CDR1 SEHNR, CDR2 FQNEAQ (reference sequence). The whole variable domain, remainder taken from reference TRBV7-9 and TRBJ2-2, is DTGVSQNPRHKITKRGQNVTFRCDPISEHNRLYWYRQTLGQGPEFLTYFQNEAQLEKSRLLSDRFSAERPKGSFSTLEIQRTEQGDSAMYLCASSFGGALGELFFGEGSRLTVL.

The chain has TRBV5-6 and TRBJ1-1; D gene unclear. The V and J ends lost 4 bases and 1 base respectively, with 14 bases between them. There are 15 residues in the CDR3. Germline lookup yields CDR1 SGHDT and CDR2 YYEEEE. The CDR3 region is CASSDIEEGNTEAFF. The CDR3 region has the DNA TGTGCCAGCAGCGACATCGAAGAAGGGAACACTGAAGCTTTCTTT.

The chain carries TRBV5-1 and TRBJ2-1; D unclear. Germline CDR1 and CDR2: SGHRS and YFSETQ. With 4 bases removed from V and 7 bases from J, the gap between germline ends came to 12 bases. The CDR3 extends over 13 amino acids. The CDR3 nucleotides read TGCGCCAGCAGCACCCGGATAGGGAATGAGCAGTTCTTC. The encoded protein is CASSTRIGNEQFF.

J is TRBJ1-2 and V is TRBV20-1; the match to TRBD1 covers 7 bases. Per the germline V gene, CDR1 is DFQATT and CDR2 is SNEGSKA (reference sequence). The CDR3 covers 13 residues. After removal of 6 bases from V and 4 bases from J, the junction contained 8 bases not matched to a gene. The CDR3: CSAKPTGIYGYTF. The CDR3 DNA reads TGCAGTGCCAAACCGACAGGGATCTATGGCTACACCTTC.

In DNA, the CDR3 is TGTGCCAGCAGACACCCTTCGGGGGATACGCAGTATTTT. Translation gives CASRHPSGDTQYF. The rearrangement links TRBV7-9 to TRBJ2-3, with D perhaps TRBD2 (5 bases). Looked up from germline, CDR1 is SEHNR and CDR2 is FQNEAQ (reference sequence). Trimming left V 6 bases short and J 6 bases short, with 13 bases between. CDR3 size: 13 residues.

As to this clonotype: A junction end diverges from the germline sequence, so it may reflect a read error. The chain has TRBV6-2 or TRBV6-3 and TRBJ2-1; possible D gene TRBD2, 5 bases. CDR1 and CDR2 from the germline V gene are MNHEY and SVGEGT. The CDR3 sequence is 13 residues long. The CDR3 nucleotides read TGTGCCAGCAGCCTGGACTCCTTCAATGAGCAGTTCTTC. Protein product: CASSLDSFNEQFF.

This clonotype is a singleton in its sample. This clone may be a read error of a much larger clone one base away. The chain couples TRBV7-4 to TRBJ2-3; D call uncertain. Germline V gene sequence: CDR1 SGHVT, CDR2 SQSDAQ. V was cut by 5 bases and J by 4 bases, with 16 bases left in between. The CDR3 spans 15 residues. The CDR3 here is CASSPSDFTPDTQYF. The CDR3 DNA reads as TGTGCCAGCAGCCCGTCAGACTTTACCCCAGATACGCAGTATTTT.

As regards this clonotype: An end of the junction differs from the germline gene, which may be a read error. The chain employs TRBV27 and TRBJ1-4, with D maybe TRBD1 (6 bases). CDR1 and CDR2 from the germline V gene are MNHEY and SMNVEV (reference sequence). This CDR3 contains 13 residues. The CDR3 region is CASSFQGLQNLFF. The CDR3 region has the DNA TGTGCCAGCAGTTTCCAGGGGCTTCAAAACCTGTTTTTT.

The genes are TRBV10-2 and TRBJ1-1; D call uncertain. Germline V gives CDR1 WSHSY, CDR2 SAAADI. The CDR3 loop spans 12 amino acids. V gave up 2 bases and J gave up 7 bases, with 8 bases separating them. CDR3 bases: TGCGCCAGCAGTGAGGTGGCAGTTGAAGCTTTCTTT. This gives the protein CASSEVAVEAFF.

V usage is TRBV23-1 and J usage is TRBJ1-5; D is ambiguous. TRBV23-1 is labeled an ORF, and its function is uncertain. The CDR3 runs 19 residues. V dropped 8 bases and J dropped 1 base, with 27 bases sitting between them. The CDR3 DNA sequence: TGCGCCAGCCCTGGGATAATCTCGGTCCACCCAAAAAGCAATCAGCCCCAGCATTTT. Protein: CASPGIISVHPKSNQPQHF.

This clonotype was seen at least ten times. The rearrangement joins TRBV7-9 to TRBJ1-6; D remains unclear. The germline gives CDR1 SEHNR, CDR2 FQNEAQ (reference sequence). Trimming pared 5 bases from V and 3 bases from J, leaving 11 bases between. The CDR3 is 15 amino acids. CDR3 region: CASSTDSRYNSPLHF. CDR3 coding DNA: TGTGCCAGCAGCACGGACTCCCGCTATAATTCACCCCTCCACTTT.

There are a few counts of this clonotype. CDR3 coding DNA: TGTGCCAGCAGTGGCGGGTACGGGACTGAAGCTTTCTTT. Protein sequence: CASSGGYGTEAFF. V is TRBV2 and J is TRBJ1-1; D not resolved. The length of the CDR3 is 13 residues. Trimming took off 4 bases at V and 5 bases at J, with 11 bases between the two ends. From germline, CDR1 is SNHLY and CDR2 FYNNEI.

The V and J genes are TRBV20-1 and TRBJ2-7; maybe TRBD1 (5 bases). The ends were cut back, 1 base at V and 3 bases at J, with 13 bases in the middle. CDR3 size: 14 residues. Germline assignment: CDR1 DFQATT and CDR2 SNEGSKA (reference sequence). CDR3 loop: CSARGRALIYEQYF. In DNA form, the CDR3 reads TGCAGTGCTAGAGGCAGGGCCCTCATCTACGAGCAGTACTTC.

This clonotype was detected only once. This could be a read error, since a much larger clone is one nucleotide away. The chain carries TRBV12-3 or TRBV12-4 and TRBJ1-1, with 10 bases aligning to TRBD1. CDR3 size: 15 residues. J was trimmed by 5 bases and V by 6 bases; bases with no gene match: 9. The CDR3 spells CASSSPGQGLTEAFF. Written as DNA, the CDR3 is TGTGCCAGCAGCTCGCCGGGACAGGGGTTGACTGAAGCTTTCTTT.